This T cell receptor beta chain was sequenced during a study of T cells in Graves' hyperthyroidism and ophthalmopathy. Ten or more counts support this clonotype. CDR1 is MDHEN, CDR2 SYDVKM, per germline. V was trimmed by 6 bases and J by 5 bases, leaving 10 bases between them. This CDR3 contains 12 residues. There were TCR beta CDR3 regions amplified from RNA transcripts. The HTBI primer set drove a first-round RT-PCR of the TCR CDR3. TCRdb re-analysed the multiplex PCR reads in MiXCR, keeping a single row per CDR3 protein. The sample carries a few hundred thousand distinct CDR3 sequences, over 15% recorded once.

The chain has TRBV28 and TRBJ2-5; tentatively, D is TRBD1 or TRBD2 (5 bases each). Material: blood. The receptor was derived from a woman between 40 and 55 years old with Graves' ophthalmopathy. The chain's CDR3 is CASSQGVETQYF. CDR3 DNA: TGTGCCAGCAGCCAGGGAGTGGAGACCCAGTACTTC.